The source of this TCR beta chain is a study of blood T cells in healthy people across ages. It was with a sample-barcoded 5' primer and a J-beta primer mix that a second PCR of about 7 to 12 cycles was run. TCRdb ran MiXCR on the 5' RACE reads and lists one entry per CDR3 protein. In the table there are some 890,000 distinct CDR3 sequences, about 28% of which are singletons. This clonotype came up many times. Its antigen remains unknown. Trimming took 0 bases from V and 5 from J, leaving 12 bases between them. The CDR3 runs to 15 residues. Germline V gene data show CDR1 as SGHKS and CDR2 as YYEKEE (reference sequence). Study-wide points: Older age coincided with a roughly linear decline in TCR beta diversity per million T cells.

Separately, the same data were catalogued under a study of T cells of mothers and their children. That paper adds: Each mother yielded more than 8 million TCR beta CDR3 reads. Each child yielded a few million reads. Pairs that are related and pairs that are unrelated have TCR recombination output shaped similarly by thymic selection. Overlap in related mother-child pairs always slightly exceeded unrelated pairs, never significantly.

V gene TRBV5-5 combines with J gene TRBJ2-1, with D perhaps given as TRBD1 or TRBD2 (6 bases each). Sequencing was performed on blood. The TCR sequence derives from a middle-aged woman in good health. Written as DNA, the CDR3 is TGTGCCAGCAGCTTGGAACCGGGGGCTCACAATGAGCAGTTCTTC. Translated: CASSLEPGAHNEQFF.